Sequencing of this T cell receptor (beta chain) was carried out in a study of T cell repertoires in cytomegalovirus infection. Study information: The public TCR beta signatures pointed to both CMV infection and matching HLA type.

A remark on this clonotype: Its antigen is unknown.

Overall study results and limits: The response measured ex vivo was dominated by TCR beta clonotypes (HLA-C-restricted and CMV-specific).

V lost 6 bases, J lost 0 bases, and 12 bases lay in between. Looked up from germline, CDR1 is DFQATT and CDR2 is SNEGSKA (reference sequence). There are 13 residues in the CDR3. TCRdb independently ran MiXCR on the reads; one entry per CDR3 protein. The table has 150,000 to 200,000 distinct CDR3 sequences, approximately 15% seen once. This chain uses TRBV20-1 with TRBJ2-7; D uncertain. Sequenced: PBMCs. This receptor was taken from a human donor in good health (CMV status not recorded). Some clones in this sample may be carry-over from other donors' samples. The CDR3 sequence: CSADDPHSYEQYF. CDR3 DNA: TGCAGTGCAGACGACCCACACTCCTACGAGCAGTACTTC.